Listed below are T cell receptor beta chains from one sample, sequenced in a study of T cell responses to AZD1222 COVID-19 vaccine. Some clones are missing from TCRdb's copy, which holds only in-frame ones; the method was immunoSEQ multiplex PCR. There are some 170,000 clones in the sample; roughly 91% occur only once, and 1.6% lies in the top ten. Sample: peripheral blood, taken on day 0 of AZD1222 vaccination. Receptors were obtained from an adult in good health. Each CDR3 is given with its conserved first and last residue. The D gene is left open where the match is weak. Only some rows state a clone size, as once, few, many or a class for expanded clones.

V gene,J gene,clone size,D gene,CDR3 DNA,CDR3 protein
TRBV2,TRBJ2-2,-,TRBD1,TGTGCCAGCAGGGGGGACAGGGGAGGCCTGAACACCGGGGAGCTGTTTTTT,CASRGDRGGLNTGELFF
TRBV7-8,TRBJ2-6,-,-,TGTGCCAGCAGCTCCAATCCCACTATCCAACTAGGGGCCAACGTCCTGACTTTC,CASSSNPTIQLGANVLTF
TRBV10-3,TRBJ1-1,once,-,TGTGCCATCAGGGCCGGGACACCAAACACTGAAGCTTTCTTT,CAIRAGTPNTEAFF
TRBV2,TRBJ2-3,-,-,TGTGCCAGCAGCCCCAGGGGCCTCCCCCGAGACACAGATACGCAGTATTTT,CASSPRGLPRDTDTQYF
TRBV25-1,TRBJ2-1,-,-,TGTGCCAGCTGGGGGAATTACAATGAGCAGTTCTTC,CASWGNYNEQFF
TRBV6-5,TRBJ1-5,-,-,TGTGCCAGCAACGGAGGGAGCAATCAGCCCCAGCATTTT,CASNGGSNQPQHF
TRBV7-3,TRBJ2-3,few,TRBD2,TGTGCCAGCAGCTTAGGACTAGCGGGGGGACTCACAGATACGCAGTATTTT,CASSLGLAGGLTDTQYF
TRBV5-5,TRBJ1-1,-,-,TGTGCCAGCAGCTTGCCGGTCTCGGGGACTGAAGCTTTCTTT,CASSLPVSGTEAFF
TRBV12-3/TRBV12-4,TRBJ1-2,-,-,TGTGCCAGCAGTTATAACAGCTATGGCTACACCTTC,CASSYNSYGYTF
TRBV7-9,TRBJ1-4,-,-,TGTGCCAGCAGAGAACAGGGCGAAGGGGATGAAAAACTGTTTTTT,CASREQGEGDEKLFF
TRBV3-1/TRBV3-2,TRBJ2-2,-,TRBD2,TGTGCCAGCAGCCCCCCGAGCGGGAGGACCGGGGAGCTGTTTTTT,CASSPPSGRTGELFF
TRBV6-6,TRBJ2-7,-,-,TGTGCCAGCAGACGCGATTCCTACGAGCAGTACTTC,CASRRDSYEQYF
TRBV7-9,TRBJ2-1,-,TRBD2,TGTGCCAGCAGCCCTAGCGGGGGTGGTTCGGGAACCTCCTACAATGAGCAGTTCTTC,CASSPSGGGSGTSYNEQFF
TRBV4-1,TRBJ2-5,once,TRBD2,TGCGCCAGCAGCCAAGATCCTCCGGGACTACTGGCAGAGACCCAGTACTTC,CASSQDPPGLLAETQYF
TRBV2,TRBJ1-5,-,-,TGTGCCAGCAGGGATGGGAGGGAGTTATATAGCAATCAGCCCCAGCATTTT,CASRDGRELYSNQPQHF